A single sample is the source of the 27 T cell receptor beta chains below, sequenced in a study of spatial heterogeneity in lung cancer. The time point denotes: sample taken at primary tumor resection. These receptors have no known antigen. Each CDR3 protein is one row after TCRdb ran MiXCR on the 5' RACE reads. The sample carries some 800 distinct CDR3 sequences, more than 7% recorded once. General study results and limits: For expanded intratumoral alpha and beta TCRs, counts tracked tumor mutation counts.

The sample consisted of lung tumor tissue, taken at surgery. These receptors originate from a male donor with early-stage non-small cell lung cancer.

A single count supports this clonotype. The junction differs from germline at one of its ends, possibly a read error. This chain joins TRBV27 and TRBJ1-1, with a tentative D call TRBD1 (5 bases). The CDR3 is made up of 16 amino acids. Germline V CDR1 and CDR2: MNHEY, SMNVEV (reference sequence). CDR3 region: CASRKLVGGYYTGAFF. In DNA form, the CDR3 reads TGTGCCAGCCGTAAATTGGTCGGGGGATATTACACTGGAGCTTTCTTT.

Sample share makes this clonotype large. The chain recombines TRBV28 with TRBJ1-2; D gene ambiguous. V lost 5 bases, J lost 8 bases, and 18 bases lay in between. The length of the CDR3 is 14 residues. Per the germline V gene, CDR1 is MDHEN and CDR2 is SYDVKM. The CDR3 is CASSLEAGVWGYTF. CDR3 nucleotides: TGTGCCAGCAGTCTAGAAGCGGGCGTTTGGGGCTACACCTTC.

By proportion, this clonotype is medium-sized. The CDR3 protein is CASSYADSQEKLFF. As DNA, the CDR3 is TGTGCCAGCAGTTACGCGGACAGCCAAGAAAAACTGTTTTTT. V gene TRBV6-5 combines with J gene TRBJ1-4; TRBD1 is a possible D gene (6 bases). Trimming took 2 bases from V and 8 from J, leaving 12 bases between them. CDR3 length: 14 amino acids. CDR1 and CDR2 from the germline V gene are MNHEY and SVGAGI.

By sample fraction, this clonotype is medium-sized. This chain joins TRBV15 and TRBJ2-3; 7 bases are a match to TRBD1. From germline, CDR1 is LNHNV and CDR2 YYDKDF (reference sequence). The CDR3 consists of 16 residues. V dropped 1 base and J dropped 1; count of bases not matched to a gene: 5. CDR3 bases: TGTGCCACCAGCAGAGCATCCGGGACAGGCACAGATACGCAGTATTTT. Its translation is CATSRASGTGTDTQYF.

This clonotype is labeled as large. The CDR3 loop reads CAINGRGTGVNTEAFF. In DNA form, the CDR3 reads TGTGCCATCAATGGGAGGGGGACAGGGGTGAACACTGAAGCTTTCTTT. V and J are TRBV12-3 or TRBV12-4 and TRBJ1-1, with TRBD1 matching 10 bases. CDR3 length equals 16 residues. V shed 10 bases, J shed 0 bases, and the junction held 11 bases outside the gene matches.

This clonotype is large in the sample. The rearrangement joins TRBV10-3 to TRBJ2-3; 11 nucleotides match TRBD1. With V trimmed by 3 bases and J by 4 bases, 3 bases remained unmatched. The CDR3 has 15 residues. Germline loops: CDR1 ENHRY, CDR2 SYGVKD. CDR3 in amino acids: CAISEGQGAADTQYF. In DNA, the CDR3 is TGTGCCATCAGTGAAGGACAGGGGGCCGCAGATACGCAGTATTTT.

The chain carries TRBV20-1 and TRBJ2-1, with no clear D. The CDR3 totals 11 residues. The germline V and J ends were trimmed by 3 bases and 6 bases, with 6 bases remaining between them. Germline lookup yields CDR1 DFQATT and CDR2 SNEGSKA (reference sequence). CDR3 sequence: CSASLSNEQFF. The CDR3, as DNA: TGCAGTGCTAGTCTTTCCAATGAGCAGTTCTTC.

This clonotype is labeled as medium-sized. CDR3 sequence (DNA): TGTGCCAGCAGTTACTCGATTCAGGGTGGGAGTTCACCCCTCCACTTT. Translated: CASSYSIQGGSSPLHF. The J gene is TRBJ1-6, the V gene TRBV6-5, with D tentatively TRBD1 (5 bases). Trimming pared 0 bases from V and 9 bases from J, leaving 15 bases between. The CDR3 spans 16 residues. Germline V gives CDR1 MNHEY, CDR2 SVGAGI.

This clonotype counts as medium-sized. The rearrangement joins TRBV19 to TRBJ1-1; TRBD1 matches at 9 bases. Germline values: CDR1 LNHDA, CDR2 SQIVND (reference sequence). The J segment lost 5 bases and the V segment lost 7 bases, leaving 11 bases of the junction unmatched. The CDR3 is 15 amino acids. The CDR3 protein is CASIHTGGALTEAFF. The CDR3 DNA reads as TGTGCCAGTATTCATACAGGGGGCGCATTGACTGAAGCTTTCTTT. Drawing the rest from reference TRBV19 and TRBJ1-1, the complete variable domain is DGGITQSPKYLFRKEGQNVTLSCEQNLNHDAMYWYRQDPGQGLRLIYYSQIVNDFQKGDIAEGYSVSREKKESFPLTVTSAQKNPTAFYLCASIHTGGALTEAFFGQGTRLTVV.

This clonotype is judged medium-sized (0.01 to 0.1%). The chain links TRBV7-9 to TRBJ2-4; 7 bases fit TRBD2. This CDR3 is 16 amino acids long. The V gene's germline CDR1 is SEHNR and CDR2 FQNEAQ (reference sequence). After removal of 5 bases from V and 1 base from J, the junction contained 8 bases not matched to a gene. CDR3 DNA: TGTGCCAGCAGCCCCGTGTTTAGCGGGGCCAAAAACATTCAGTACTTC. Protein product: CASSPVFSGAKNIQYF.

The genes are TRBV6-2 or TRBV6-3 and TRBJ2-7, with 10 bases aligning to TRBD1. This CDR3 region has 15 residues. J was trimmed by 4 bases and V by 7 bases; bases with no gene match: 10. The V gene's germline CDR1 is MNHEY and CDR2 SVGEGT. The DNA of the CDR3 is TGTGCCAGCAACCGCCCGGGACAGGGGAATTACGAGCAGTACTTC. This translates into CASNRPGQGNYEQYF.

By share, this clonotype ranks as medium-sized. Here the CDR3 DNA reads TGCGCCAGCAGCCAAGATGGCCAAAACAGGGGGGTGGACATTCAGTACTTC. This gives the protein CASSQDGQNRGVDIQYF. J is TRBJ2-4 and V is TRBV4-1; TRBD1 matches 8 bases. Unmatched junction bases numbered 12, after V lost 0 bases and J lost 8 bases. CDR3 length: 17 residues. From germline, CDR1 is MGHRA and CDR2 YSYEKL.

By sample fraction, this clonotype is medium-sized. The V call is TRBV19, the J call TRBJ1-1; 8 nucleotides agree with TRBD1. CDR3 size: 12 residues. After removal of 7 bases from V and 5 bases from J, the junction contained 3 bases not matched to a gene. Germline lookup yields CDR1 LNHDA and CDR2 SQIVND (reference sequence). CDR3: CASNRGWTEAFF. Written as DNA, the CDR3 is TGTGCCAGTAACAGGGGGTGGACTGAAGCTTTCTTT.

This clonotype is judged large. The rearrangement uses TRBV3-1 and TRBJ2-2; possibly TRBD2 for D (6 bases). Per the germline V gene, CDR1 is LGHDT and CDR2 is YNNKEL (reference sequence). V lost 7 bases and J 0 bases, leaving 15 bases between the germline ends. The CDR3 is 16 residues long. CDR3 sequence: CASNRLGTSNTGELFF. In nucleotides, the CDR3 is TGTGCCAGCAACAGGCTCGGGACTTCGAACACCGGGGAGCTGTTTTTT.

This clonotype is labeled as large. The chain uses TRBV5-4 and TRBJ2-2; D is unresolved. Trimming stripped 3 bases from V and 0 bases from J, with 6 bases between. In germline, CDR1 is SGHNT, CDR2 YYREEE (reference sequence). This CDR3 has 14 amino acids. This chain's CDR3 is CASSSDPNTGELFF. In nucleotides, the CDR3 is TGTGCCAGCAGCTCGGACCCGAACACCGGGGAGCTGTTTTTT.

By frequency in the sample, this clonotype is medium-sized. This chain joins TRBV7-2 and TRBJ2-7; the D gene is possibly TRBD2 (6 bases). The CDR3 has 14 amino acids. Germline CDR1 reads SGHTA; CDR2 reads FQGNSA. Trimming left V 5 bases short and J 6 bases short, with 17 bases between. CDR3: CASSPRSLGGEQYF. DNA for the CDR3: TGTGCCAGCAGCCCCCGGTCGCTGGGAGGCGAGCAGTACTTC.

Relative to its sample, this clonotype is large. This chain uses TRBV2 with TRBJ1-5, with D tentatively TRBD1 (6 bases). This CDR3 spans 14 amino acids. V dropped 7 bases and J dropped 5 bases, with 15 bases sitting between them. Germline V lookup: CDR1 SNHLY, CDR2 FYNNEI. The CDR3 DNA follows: TGTGCCAGCAATAACGAGCAGGGGTATCAGCCCCAGCATTTT. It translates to CASNNEQGYQPQHF.

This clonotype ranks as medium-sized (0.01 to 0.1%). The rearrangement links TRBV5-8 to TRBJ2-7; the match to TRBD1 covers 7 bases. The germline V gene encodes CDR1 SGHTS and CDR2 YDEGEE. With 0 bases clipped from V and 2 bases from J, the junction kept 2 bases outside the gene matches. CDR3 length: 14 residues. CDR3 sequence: CASSLGDSAYEQYF. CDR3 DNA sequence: TGTGCCAGCAGCTTGGGGGACAGTGCCTACGAGCAGTACTTC.

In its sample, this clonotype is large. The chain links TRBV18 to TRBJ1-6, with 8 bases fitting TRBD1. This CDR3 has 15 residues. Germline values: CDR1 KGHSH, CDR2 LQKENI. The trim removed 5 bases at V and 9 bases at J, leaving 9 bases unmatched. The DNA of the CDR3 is TGTGCCAGCTCATATGAGACAGGGGTGACTTCACCCCTCCACTTT. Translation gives CASSYETGVTSPLHF.

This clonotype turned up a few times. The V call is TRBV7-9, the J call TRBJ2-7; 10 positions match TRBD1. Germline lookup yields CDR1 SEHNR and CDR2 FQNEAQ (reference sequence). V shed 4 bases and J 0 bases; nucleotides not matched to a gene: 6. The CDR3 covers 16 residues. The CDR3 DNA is TGTGCCAGCAGCTACTCCGGGACAGGGGTCTCCTACGAGCAGTACTTC. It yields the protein CASSYSGTGVSYEQYF.

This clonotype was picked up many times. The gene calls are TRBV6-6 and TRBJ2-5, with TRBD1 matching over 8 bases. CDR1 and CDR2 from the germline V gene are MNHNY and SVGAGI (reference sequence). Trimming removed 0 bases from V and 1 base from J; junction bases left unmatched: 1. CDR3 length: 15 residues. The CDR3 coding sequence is TGTGCCAGCAGTTACTCAGGGACAGGCCAAGAGACCCAGTACTTC. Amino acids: CASSYSGTGQETQYF.

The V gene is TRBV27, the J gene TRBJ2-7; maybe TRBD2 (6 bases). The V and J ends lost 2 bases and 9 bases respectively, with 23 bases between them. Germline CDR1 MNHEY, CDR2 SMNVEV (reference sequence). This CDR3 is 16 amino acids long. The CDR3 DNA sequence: TGTGCCAGCAGTTTAAACCTTGGAGGGCAGGCCGATGGGCAGTACTTC. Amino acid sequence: CASSLNLGGQADGQYF.

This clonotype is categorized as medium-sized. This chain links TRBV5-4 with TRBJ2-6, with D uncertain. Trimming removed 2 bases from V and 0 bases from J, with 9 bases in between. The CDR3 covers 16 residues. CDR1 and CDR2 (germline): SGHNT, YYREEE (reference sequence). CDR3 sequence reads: CASSFGRVSGANVLTF. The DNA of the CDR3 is TGTGCCAGCAGCTTCGGTCGGGTCTCTGGGGCCAACGTCCTGACTTTC.

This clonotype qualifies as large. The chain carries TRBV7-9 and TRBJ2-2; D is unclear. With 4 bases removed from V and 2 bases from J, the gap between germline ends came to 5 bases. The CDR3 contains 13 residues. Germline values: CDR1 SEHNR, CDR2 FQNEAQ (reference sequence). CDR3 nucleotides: TGTGCCAGCAGCTCACCTAACACCGGGGAGCTGTTTTTT. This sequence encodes CASSSPNTGELFF.

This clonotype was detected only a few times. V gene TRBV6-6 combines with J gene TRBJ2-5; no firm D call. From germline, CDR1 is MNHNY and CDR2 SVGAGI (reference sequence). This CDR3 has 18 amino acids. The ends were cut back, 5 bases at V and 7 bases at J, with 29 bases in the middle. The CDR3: CASSPLGPERKAFWTQYF. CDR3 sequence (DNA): TGTGCCAGCAGTCCCTTAGGCCCCGAGAGGAAGGCTTTCTGGACCCAGTACTTC.

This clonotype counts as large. The CDR3 DNA follows: TGTGCCAGCAGCTCCCCTAGGGGGGGGGAGACCCAGTACTTC. Encoded protein: CASSSPRGGETQYF. This rearrangement joins TRBV5-4 to TRBJ2-5; weak D call: TRBD2 (7 bases). Germline CDR1 reads SGHNT; CDR2 reads YYREEE (reference sequence). The CDR3 has 14 residues. Trimming shortened V by 3 bases and J by 5 bases, and 14 bases separated the two germline ends.

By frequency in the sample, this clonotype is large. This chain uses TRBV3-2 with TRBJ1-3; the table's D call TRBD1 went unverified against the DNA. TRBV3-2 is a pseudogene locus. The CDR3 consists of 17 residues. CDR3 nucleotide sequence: TGTGCCAGCAGCCTAGGACAGGCCTCGGGGGATGGAAACACCATATATTTT. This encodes CASSLGQASGDGNTIYF.